The clone carrying this TCR beta chain has just one count. The CDR3 totals 17 residues. Germline lookup yields CDR1 SGHAT and CDR2 FQNNGV. J lost 2 bases, V lost 2 bases, and 9 bases had no gene match. It was with a sample-barcoded 5' primer and a J-beta primer mix that a second PCR of roughly 7 to 12 cycles was run. Tagging of each cDNA molecule was performed by a template-switch adaptor with 12 random nucleotides. TCRdb processed the 5' RACE reads anew with MiXCR; each CDR3 protein has one entry. This table holds roughly 700,000 distinct CDR3 sequences, 25% found once. These data are taken from a study of blood T cells in healthy people across ages. The data also belong to a second study, concerning T cells of mothers and their children. This second report adds: Amplification in the second PCR used the M1S primer, which added sample barcodes and 2-4 random nucleotides. At a sensitivity of around 100 clones per million clonotypes, no persistent microchimeric T cell clones appeared.

This chain uses TRBV11-2 with TRBJ2-1; 7 bases fit TRBD2. This TCR came from a boy aged 5 to 17 in good health. The sequencing sample was made of blood. DNA for the CDR3: TGTGCCAGCAGCTTAACGGTGGCTAGCGGCGCCTACAATGAGCAGTTCTTC. Translation gives CASSLTVASGAYNEQFF. Full variable domain (remainder filled in from reference TRBV11-2 and TRBJ2-1): EAGVAQSPRYKIIEKRQSVAFWCNPISGHATLYWYQQILGQGPKLLIQFQNNGVVDDSQLPKDRFSAERLKGVDSTLKIQPAKLEDSAVYLCASSLTVASGAYNEQFFGPGTRLTVL.